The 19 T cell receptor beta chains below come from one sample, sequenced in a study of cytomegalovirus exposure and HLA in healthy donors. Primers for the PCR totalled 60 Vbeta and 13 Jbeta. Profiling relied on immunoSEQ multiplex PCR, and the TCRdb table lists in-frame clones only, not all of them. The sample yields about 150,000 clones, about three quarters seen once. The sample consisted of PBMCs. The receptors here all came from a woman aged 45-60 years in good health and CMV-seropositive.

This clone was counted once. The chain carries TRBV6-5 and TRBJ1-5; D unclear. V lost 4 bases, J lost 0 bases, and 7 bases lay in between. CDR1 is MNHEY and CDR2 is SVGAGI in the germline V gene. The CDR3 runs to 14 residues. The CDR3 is CASSFSSSNQPQHF. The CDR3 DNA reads TGTGCCAGCAGTTTTTCCAGTAGCAATCAGCCCCAGCATTTT.

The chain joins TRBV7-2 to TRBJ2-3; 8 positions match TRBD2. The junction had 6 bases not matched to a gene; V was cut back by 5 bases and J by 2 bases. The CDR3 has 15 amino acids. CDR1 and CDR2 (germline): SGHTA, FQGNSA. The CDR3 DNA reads TGTGCCAGCAGCCCCCTAGCGGGCTCCACAGATACGCAGTATTTT. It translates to CASSPLAGSTDTQYF. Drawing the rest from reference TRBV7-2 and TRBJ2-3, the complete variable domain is GAGVSQSPSNKVTEKGKDVELRCDPISGHTALYWYRQSLGQGLEFLIYFQGNSAPDKSGLPSDRFSAERTGGSVSTLTIQRTQQEDSAVYLCASSPLAGSTDTQYFGPGTRLTVL.

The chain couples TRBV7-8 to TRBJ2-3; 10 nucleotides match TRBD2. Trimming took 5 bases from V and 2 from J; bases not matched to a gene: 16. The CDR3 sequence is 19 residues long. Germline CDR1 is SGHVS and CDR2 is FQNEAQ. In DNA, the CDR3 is TGTGCCAGCAGCCCCCTGGTCCCCACTAGCGGGGACGACACAGATACGCAGTATTTT. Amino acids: CASSPLVPTSGDDTDTQYF.

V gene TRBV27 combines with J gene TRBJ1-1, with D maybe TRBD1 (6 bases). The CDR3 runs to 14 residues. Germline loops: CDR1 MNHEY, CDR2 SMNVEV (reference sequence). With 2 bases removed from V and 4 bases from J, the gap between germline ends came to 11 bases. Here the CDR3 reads CASSLGGAATEAFF. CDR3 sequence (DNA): TGTGCCAGCAGTTTAGGGGGGGCAGCCACTGAAGCTTTCTTT.

In DNA form, the CDR3 reads TGTGCCATCAGTGAGTCTCAGGGTTGGGTTCAGTACTTC. Translated: CAISESQGWVQYF. The chain combines TRBV10-3 with TRBJ2-4, with D perhaps TRBD1 (5 bases). Trimming cost V 0 bases and J 11 bases, with 11 bases left between them. The germline V gene encodes CDR1 ENHRY and CDR2 SYGVKD. This CDR3 has 13 residues.

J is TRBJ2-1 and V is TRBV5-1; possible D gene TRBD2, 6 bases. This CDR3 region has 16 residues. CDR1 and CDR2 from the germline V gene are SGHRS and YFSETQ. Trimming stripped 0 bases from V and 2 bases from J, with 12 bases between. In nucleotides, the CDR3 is TGCGCCAGCAGCTTGGCAGGTTGGAGGGCCTACAATGAGCAGTTCTTC. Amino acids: CASSLAGWRAYNEQFF.

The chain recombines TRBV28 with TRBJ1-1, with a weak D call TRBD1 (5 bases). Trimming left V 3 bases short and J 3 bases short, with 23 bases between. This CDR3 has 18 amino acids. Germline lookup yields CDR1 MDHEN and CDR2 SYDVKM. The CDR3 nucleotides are TGTGCCAGCAGTTTGTCCCGGAGAGGGTACGGGGGGGACACTGAAGCTTTCTTT. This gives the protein CASSLSRRGYGGDTEAFF. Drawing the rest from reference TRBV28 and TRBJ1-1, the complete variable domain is DVKVTQSSRYLVKRTGEKVFLECVQDMDHENMFWYRQDPGLGLRLIYFSYDVKMKEKGDIPEGYSVSREKKERFSLILESASTNQTSMYLCASSLSRRGYGGDTEAFFGQGTRLTVV.

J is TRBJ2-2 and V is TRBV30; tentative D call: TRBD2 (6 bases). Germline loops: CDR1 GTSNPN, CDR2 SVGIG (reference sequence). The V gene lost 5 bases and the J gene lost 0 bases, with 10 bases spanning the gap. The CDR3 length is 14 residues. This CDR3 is CAWSGLPNTGELFF. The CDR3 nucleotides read TGTGCCTGGTCGGGACTCCCGAACACCGGGGAGCTGTTTTTT.

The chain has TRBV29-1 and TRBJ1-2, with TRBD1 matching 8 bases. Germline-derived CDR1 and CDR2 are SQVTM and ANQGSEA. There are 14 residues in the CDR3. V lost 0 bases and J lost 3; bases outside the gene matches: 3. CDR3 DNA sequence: TGCAGCGTTGAAGACAGGGGGCCGGACTATGGCTACACCTTC. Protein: CSVEDRGPDYGYTF.

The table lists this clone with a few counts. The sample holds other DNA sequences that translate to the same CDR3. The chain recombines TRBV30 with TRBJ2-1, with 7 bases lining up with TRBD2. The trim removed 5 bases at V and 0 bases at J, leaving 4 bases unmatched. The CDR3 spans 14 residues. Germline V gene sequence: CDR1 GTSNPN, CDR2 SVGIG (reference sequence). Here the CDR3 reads CAWSSGSSYNEQFF. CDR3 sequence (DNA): TGTGCCTGGTCTAGCGGAAGCTCCTACAATGAGCAGTTCTTC.

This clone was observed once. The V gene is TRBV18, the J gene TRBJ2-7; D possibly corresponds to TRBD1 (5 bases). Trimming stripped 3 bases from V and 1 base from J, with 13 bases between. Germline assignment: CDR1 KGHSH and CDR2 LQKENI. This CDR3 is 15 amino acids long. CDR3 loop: CASSPTASESYEQYF. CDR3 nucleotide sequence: TGTGCCAGCTCACCGACAGCATCCGAATCCTACGAGCAGTACTTC.

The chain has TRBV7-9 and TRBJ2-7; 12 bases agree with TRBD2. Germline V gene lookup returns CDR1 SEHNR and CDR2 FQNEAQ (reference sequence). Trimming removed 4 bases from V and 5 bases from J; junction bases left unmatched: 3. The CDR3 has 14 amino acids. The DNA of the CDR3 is TGTGCCAGCAGCTCGGGACTAGCGGGCCACGAGCAGTACTTC. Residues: CASSSGLAGHEQYF.

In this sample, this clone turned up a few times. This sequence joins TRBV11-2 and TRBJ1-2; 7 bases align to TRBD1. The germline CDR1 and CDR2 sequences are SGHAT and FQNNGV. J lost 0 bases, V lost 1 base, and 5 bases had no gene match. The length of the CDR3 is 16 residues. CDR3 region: CASSLVSGTANYGYTF. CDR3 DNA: TGTGCCAGCAGCTTAGTCTCAGGGACAGCTAACTATGGCTACACCTTC.

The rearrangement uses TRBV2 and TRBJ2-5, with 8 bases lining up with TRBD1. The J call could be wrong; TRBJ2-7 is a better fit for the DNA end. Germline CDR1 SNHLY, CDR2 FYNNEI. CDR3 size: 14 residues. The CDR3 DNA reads TGTGCCAGCAGTGTTGGGACAGGCCTAGGCGAGCAGTACTTC. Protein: CASSVGTGLGEQYF.

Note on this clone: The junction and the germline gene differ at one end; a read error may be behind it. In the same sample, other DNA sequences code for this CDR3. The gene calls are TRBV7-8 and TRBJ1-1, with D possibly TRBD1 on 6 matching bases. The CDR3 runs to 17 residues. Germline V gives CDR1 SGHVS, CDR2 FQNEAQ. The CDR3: CASSLGPRTEMNTEAFF. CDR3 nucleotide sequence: TGTGCCAGCAGCTTAGGTCCCCGGACAGAGATGAACACTGAGGCTTTCTTT.

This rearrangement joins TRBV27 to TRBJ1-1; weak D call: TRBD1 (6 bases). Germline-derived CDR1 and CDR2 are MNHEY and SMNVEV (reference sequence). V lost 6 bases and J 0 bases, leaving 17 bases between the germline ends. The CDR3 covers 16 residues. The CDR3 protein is CASRRQTGSLNTEAFF. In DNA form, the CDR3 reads TGTGCCAGCAGACGACAGACAGGTTCCCTGAACACTGAAGCTTTCTTT.

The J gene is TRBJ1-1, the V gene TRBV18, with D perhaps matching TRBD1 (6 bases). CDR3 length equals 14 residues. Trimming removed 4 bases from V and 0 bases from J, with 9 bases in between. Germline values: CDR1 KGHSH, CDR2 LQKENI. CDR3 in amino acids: CASSRTDMNTEAFF. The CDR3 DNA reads TGTGCCAGCTCACGGACAGATATGAACACTGAAGCTTTCTTT.

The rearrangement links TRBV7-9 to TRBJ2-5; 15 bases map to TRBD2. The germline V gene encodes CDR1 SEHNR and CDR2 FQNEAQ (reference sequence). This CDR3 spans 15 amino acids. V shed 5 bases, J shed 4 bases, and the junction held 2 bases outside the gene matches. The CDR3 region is CASSRTSGGVETQYF. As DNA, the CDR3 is TGTGCCAGCAGCCGGACTAGCGGGGGGGTAGAGACCCAGTACTTC. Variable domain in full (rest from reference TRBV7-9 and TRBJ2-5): DTGVSQNPRHKITKRGQNVTFRCDPISEHNRLYWYRQTLGQGPEFLTYFQNEAQLEKSRLLSDRFSAERPKGSFSTLEIQRTEQGDSAMYLCASSRTSGGVETQYFGPGTRLLVL.

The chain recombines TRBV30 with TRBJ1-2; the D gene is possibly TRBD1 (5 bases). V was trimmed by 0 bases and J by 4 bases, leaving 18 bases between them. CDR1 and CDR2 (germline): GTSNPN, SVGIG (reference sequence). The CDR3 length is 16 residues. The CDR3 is CAWSVLGRSGGYGYTF. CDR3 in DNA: TGTGCCTGGAGTGTACTGGGAAGATCGGGGGGCTATGGCTACACCTTC.